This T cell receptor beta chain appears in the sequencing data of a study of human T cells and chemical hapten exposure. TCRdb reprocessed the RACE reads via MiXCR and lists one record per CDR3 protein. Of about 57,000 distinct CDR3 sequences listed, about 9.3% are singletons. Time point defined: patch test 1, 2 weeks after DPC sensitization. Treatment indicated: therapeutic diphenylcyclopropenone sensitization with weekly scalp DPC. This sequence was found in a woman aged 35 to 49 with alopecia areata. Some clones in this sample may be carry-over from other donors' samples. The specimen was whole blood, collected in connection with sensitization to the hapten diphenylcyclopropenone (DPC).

The CDR3, as DNA: TGCGCCAGCAGCTTGGGACCGACCGACACTGAAGCTTTCTTT. Translation gives CASSLGPTDTEAFF. The chain carries TRBV5-1 and TRBJ1-1; D gene uncertain. V lost 0 bases and J 3 bases, leaving 9 bases between the germline ends. The germline V gene has CDR1 SGHRS and CDR2 YFSETQ. The CDR3 sequence is 14 residues long.